This T cell receptor beta chain appears in the sequencing data of a study of T cell repertoires in cytomegalovirus infection. About the study: CMV infection plus the matching HLA type was flagged by public TCR beta signatures.

Study-level results: The cumulative frequency of public TCR beta families distinguished individuals who carried CMV together with the relevant HLA. What dominated the ex vivo response were HLA-C-restricted CMV-specific TCR beta clonotypes.

In this sample, this clonotype turned up many times. What it binds is not known. From the reads, TCRdb called clonotypes with MiXCR, one entry per CDR3 protein. In the table there are about 200,000 distinct CDR3 sequences, 8% to 10% of which are singletons. Material: PBMCs. This receptor was taken from a human donor in good health (CMV status not recorded). Some clones in this sample may be carry-over from other donors' samples.

The CDR3 is CASRSPSGVGYTF. In DNA, the CDR3 is TGTGCCAGCAGATCCCCGTCGGGGGTTGGCTACACCTTC. The chain joins TRBV7-9 to TRBJ1-2, with D maybe TRBD1 (5 bases). This CDR3 is built from 13 residues. Trimming removed 6 bases at V and 7 bases at J, with 15 bases between. Germline values: CDR1 SEHNR, CDR2 FQNEAQ (reference sequence).